Given below is one TCR beta chain in context. Its specificity is unknown. Presentation of ophthalmopathy in the donors involved moderate-to-severe activity, CAS ≥3, NOSPECS ≥4 and a duration under 3 months. This specimen comes from a study of Graves' ophthalmopathy and Graves' hyperthyroidism. In the study overall: Samples of peripheral blood were obtained at initial diagnosis, prior to treatment of any kind. Study-wide results and caveats: Discriminating ophthalmopathy from stable hyperthyroidism, a 13-signature model attained a sensitivity of about 85% and a specificity of around 77%. The model predicted ophthalmopathy progression with roughly 71% sensitivity and less than 85% specificity.

Trimming removed 7 bases from V and 4 bases from J, with 17 bases in between. This CDR3 is built from 15 residues. RNA transcripts were the source from which TCR beta CDR3 regions were amplified. HTBI primers were used in a first-round RT-PCR, which preceded a second-round multiplex PCR. TCRdb recomputed calls from the multiplex PCR reads with MiXCR, one row per CDR3 protein. The sample lists nearly 400,000 distinct CDR3 sequences; approximately 16% were seen once. The chain couples TRBV12-3 or TRBV12-4 to TRBJ1-3; D gene unclear. Sequencing input: peripheral blood. The sequence was collected from a woman younger than 30 with Graves' ophthalmopathy. CDR3 residues: CASKDVWVEGNTIYF. In nucleotides, the CDR3 is TGTGCCAGCAAAGACGTCTGGGTGGAGGGAAACACCATATATTTT.